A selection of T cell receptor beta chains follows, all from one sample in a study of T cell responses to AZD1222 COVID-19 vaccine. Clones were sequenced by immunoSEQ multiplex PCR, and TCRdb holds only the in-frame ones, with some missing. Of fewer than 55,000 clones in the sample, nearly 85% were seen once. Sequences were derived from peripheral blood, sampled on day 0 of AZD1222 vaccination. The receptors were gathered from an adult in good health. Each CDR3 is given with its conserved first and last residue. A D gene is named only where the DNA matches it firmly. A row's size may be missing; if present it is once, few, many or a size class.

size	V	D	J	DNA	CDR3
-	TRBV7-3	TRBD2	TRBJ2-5	TGTGCCAGCAGCCGCTCGCCAGCGGGGGGGGAGACCCAGTACTTC	CASSRSPAGGETQYF
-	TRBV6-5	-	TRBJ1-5	TGTGCCAGCAGTCTAGGGGCCGGCAATCAGCCCCAGCATTTT	CASSLGAGNQPQHF
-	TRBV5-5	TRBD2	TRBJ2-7	TGTGCCAGCAGCTTGGCGCTAGCGGGAGAAGGCGAGCAGTACTTC	CASSLALAGEGEQYF
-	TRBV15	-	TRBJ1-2	TGTGCCACCAGCAGAGTTAAAGATGCAGCCTATGGCTACACCTTC	CATSRVKDAAYGYTF
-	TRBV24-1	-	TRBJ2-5	TGTGCCACCAGTGATCCCGCCGGGACCGGGGAGACCCAGTACTTC	CATSDPAGTGETQYF
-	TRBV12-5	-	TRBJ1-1	TGTGCTAGTGGTTTAAAGGGGAACACTGAAGCTTTCTTT	CASGLKGNTEAFF
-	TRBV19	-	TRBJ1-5	TGTGCCAGTAGTGCCGGATCCAATCAGCCCCAGCATTTT	CASSAGSNQPQHF
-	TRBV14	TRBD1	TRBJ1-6	TGTGCCAGCAGCCCCAGGGGGAATTCACCCCTCCACTTT	CASSPRGNSPLHF
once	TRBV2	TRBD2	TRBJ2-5	TGTGCCAGCAGCCCCCGACTAGCGGGGGGTATAGAGACCCAGTACTTC	CASSPRLAGGIETQYF
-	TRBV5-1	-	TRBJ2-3	TGCGCCAGCAGCTCGGAGGGACAGACTAGCACAGATACGCAGTATTTT	CASSSEGQTSTDTQYF
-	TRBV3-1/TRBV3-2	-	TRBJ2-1	TGTGCCAGCAGCCCGGGACATTGGAATGAGCAGTTCTTC	CASSPGHWNEQFF
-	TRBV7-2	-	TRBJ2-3	TGTGCCAGCAGCTCCCGGACTACAGATACGCAGTATTTT	CASSSRTTDTQYF
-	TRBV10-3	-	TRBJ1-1	TGTGCCATCAGTGACGGCAGGGAGAACACTGAAGCTTTCTTT	CAISDGRENTEAFF
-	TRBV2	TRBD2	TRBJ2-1	TGTGCCAGCAGTTCTAGCGGCCCATCCTACAATGAGCAGTTCTTC	CASSSSGPSYNEQFF
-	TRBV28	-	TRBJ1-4	TGTGCCAGCAGTAATCGATCCCCTGAAAAACTGTTTTTT	CASSNRSPEKLFF
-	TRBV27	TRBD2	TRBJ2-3	TGTGCCAGCAGTACCCGGACTAGCCTTAGCACAGATACGCAGTATTTT	CASSTRTSLSTDTQYF
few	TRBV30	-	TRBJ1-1	TGTGCCTGGAGTGTATTACGCGGAGTTGAAGCTTTCTTT	CAWSVLRGVEAFF
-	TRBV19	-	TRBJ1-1	TGTGCCAGTTCAGCAGGGCTCCAGAACACTGAAGCTTTCTTT	CASSAGLQNTEAFF
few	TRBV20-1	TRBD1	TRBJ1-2	TGCAGTGCGGATGACAGGGACGGCTACACCTTC	CSADDRDGYTF
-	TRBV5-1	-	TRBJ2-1	TGCGCCAGCAGCTTGGACAGGGTTGGCAATGAGCAGTTCTTC	CASSLDRVGNEQFF
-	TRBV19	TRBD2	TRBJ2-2	TGTGCCAGTAGCTCGACTAGCGGGAGGGGGCACGGGGAGCTGTTTTTT	CASSSTSGRGHGELFF
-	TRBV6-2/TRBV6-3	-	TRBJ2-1	TGTGCCAGCAGTTACTCGCGACTAGGGGAGCAGTTCTTC	CASSYSRLGEQFF
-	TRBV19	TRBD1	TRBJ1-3	TGTGCCAGTAGTGGGGCTGCAGGGGGCTCCGGAAACACCATATATTTT	CASSGAAGGSGNTIYF
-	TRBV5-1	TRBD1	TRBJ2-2	TGCGCCAGCAGCTGGGGGACTGGACAGGGTAGCACCGGGGAGCTGTTTTTT	CASSWGTGQGSTGELFF
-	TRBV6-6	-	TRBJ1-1	TGTGCCAGCAGTCATCCGGGAGACTCTGAAGCTTTCTTT	CASSHPGDSEAFF
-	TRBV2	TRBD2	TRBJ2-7	TGTGCCAGCAGTGTACCTAGCGGGGACGTAGGCTACGAGCAGTACTTC	CASSVPSGDVGYEQYF
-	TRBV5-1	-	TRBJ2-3	TGCGCCAGCAGCTTCGGGGAATCTAGCACAGATACGCAGTATTTT	CASSFGESSTDTQYF
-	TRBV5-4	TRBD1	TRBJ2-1	TGTGCCAGCAGCTCGCCGGGACAGGGGGCGGCTGAGCAGTTCTTC	CASSSPGQGAAEQFF
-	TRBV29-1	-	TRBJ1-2	TGCAGCGTTGCGCACACCTATAACTATGGCTACACCTTC	CSVAHTYNYGYTF
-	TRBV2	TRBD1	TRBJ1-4	TGTGCCAGCAGTTTTGACAGGGGGCGGAATGAAAAACTGTTTTTT	CASSFDRGRNEKLFF
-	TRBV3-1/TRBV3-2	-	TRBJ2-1	TGTGCCAGCAGCCAAGATCTGACGGGGAGCTCCTACAATGAGCAGTTCTTC	CASSQDLTGSSYNEQFF
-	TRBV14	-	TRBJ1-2	TGTGCCAGCAGCCAAGGAATTTACGGCTACACCTTC	CASSQGIYGYTF
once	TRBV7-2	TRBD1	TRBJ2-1	TGTGCCAGCAGCTCTGACAGGGGGCGAGCGTGGCCGCAGTTCTTC	CASSSDRGRAWPQFF
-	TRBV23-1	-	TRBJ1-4	TGCGCCAGCAGTCGCCTCAATGAAAAACTGTTTTTT	CASSRLNEKLFF
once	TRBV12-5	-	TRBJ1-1	TGTGCTAGTGGTCTGGTCGCCCCGGCAGCTTTCTTT	CASGLVAPAAFF
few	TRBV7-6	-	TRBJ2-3	TGTGCCAGCAGCTCCCGGGACTCCCGCGCAACAGATACGCAGTATTTT	CASSSRDSRATDTQYF
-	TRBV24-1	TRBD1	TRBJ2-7	TGTGCCACTAACAGGGGGCGCCGGGACTACCAACTCTACGAGCAGTACTTC	CATNRGRRDYQLYEQYF
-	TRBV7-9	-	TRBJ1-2	TGTGCCAGCAGCCCGCCGGCAGGTCCGGGTGGCTACACCTTC	CASSPPAGPGGYTF
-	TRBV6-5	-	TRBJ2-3	TGTGCCAGCGGCGAACAGGGCTATAGCACAGATACGCAGTATTTT	CASGEQGYSTDTQYF
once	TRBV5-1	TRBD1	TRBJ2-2	TGCGCCAGCAGCTTGGAATCCAGGGGGACCGGGGAGCTGTTTTTT	CASSLESRGTGELFF